This record looks at one TCR beta chain sequence and its context. The antigen remains undetermined. Documented treatment: around 19 received Ad26.COV2.S at low or high dose, single or two shots; about 5 received placebo; per-sample allocation not given. At day 63 after the first vaccine or placebo injection, samples were drawn. The sample belongs to a study of Ad26.COV2.S vaccination and SARS-CoV-2 variants. Across the study: Ad26.COV2.S given intramuscularly, once or twice 56 days apart.

The CDR3 runs 13 residues. V was cut by 1 base and J by 1 base, with 4 bases left in between. The germline V gene encodes CDR1 LGHDT and CDR2 YNNKEL (reference sequence). Sequenced by immunoSEQ multiplex PCR; TCRdb stores in-frame clones only, minus some. Altogether around 300,000 clones are present, about 89% being singletons, with the ten largest covering approximately 5%. Overall study results and limits: The TCR breadth and depth analyses may have produced an underestimate of total T cell responses. Substantial breadth in spike-specific CD8+ and CD4+ T cell responses was reportedly seen after vaccination.

The source of this sequence is a person between 18 and 60 years old who received the Ad26.COV2.S COVID-19 vaccine or a placebo. The input for sequencing was peripheral blood, taken in a trial of Ad26.COV2.S vaccine versus placebo. The chain is built from TRBV3-1 (or the pseudogene TRBV3-2) and TRBJ2-5, with D uncertain. CDR3 amino acids: CASSQAVQETQYF. The CDR3 DNA is TGTGCCAGCAGCCAAGCAGTCCAAGAGACCCAGTACTTC.